The present T cell receptor beta chain was sequenced within a study of blood T cell repertoires in COVID-19. Overall study context: The origin of the acute and convalescent COVID-19 samples was the United States, Italy and Spain.

On this clone: The conserved final phenylalanine or tryptophan is absent from the CDR3, which likely points to a read error. No DNA is shown, since the ends of the CDR3 on it are uncertain; the CDR3 is the one TCRdb lists.

Only in-frame clones appear in the TCRdb table, and some are missing; sequencing was by immunoSEQ multiplex PCR. The data contain 150,000 to 200,000 clones, 88% of them singletons. Sequencing was carried out using peripheral blood. This receptor was taken from a woman in her 30s with acute or convalescent COVID-19.

The CDR3 loop reads CASSSWTGQIPLL. The J gene is TRBJ1-2, the V gene TRBV3-1 (or the pseudogene TRBV3-2); the table's D call, TRBD1, was not checked against the DNA. Germline V gene sequence: CDR1 LGHDT, CDR2 YNNKEL (reference sequence). The CDR3 is 13 amino acids in total, end residues counted.